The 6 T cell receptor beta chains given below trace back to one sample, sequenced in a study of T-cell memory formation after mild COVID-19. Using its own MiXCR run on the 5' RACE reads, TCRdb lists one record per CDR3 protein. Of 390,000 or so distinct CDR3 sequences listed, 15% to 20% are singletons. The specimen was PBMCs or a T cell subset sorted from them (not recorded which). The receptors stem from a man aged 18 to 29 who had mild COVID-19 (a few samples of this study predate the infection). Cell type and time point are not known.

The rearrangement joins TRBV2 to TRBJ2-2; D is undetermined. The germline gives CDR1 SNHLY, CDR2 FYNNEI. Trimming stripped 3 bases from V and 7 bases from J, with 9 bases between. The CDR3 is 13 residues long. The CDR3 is CASSDMGFGELFF. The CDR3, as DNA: TGTGCCAGCAGTGATATGGGTTTCGGGGAGCTGTTTTTT.

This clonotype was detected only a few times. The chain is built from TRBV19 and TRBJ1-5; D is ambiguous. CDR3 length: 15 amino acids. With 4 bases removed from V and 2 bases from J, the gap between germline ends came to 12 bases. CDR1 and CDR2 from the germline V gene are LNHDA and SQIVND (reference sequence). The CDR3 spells CASSSSTVRNQPQHF. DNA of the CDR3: TGTGCCAGTAGTAGTTCCACAGTTCGCAATCAGCCCCAGCATTTT.

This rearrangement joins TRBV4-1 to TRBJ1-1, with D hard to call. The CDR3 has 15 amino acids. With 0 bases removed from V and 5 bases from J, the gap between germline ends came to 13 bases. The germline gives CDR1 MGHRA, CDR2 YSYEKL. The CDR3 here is CASSQEGRSLTEAFF. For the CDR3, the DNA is TGCGCCAGCAGCCAAGAAGGACGGAGCTTAACTGAAGCTTTCTTT.

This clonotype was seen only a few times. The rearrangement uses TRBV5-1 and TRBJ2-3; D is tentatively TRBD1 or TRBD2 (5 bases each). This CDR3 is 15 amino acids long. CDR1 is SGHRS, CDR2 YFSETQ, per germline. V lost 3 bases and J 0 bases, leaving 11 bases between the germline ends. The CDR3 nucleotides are TGCGCCAGCAGCTCGGGACCCGTTAGCACAGATACGCAGTATTTT. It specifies CASSSGPVSTDTQYF.

The DNA for the CDR3 is TGCGCCAGCAGCCAACGGGACAGCCTCTATGGCGGGGAGCTGTTTTTT. Its protein is CASSQRDSLYGGELFF. The chain has TRBV4-3 and TRBJ2-2, with 7 bases lining up with TRBD1. The CDR3 loop spans 16 amino acids. The J segment lost 7 bases and the V segment lost 2 bases, leaving 10 bases of the junction unmatched. The V gene's germline CDR1 is LGHNA and CDR2 YSLEER.

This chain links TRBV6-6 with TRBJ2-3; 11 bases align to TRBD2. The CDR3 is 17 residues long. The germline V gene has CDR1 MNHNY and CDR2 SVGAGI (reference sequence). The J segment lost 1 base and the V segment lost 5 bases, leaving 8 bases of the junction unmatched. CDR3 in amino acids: CASSGPGLAARTDTQYF. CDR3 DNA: TGTGCCAGCAGTGGACCGGGACTAGCGGCCCGCACAGATACGCAGTATTTT.